One sample yielded the 28 T cell receptor beta chains listed below, sequenced in a study of blood T cell repertoires in COVID-19 (dated by TCRdb to about 2020). Receptor libraries were prepared by the immunoSEQ multiplex PCR assay. TCRdb took this table from immuneACCESS and kept in-frame rearrangements with V and J called. Such tables lack part of the clones; where checked against another copy, unresolved V genes explain under half of the gap, and the rest is unexplained. The sample records around 150,000 clones, around 81% of which are singletons. The top ten hold 9.5% to 11% of the sample. The sample comprised peripheral blood. These receptors were obtained from a man aged 55 to 70 with active or convalescent COVID-19.

The V call is TRBV9, the J call TRBJ1-4, with D maybe TRBD1 (6 bases). Germline V gene data show CDR1 as SGDLS and CDR2 as YYNGEE. The CDR3 spans 14 residues. The ends were cut back, 4 bases at V and 7 bases at J, with 14 bases in the middle. CDR3 amino acids: CASSQAGAGEKLFF. CDR3 DNA: TGTGCCAGCAGCCAAGCAGGGGCTGGTGAAAAACTGTTTTTT.

This clone was detected only once. CDR3 bases: TGTGCCAGCAGCCAAGAAGGCAGGGTAGGTGATGGCTACACCTTC. This gives the protein CASSQEGRVGDGYTF. The chain joins TRBV3-1 (or the pseudogene TRBV3-2) to TRBJ1-2; weak D call: TRBD1 (5 bases). The CDR3 loop spans 15 amino acids. The V gene's germline CDR1 is LGHDT and CDR2 YNNKEL (reference sequence). Trimming shortened V by 0 bases and J by 6 bases, and 14 bases separated the two germline ends.

This clone occurred a few times. This rearrangement joins TRBV6-1 to TRBJ1-5; D is undetermined. The CDR3 spans 15 residues. CDR1 and CDR2 (germline): MNHNS, SASEGT. V dropped 0 bases and J dropped 1 base, with 7 bases sitting between them. The CDR3, as DNA: TGTGCCAGCAGTGAAGCTAGCGGAAGCAATCAGCCCCAGCATTTT. Translating gives CASSEASGSNQPQHF.

The V call is TRBV6-2 or TRBV6-3, the J call TRBJ1-1, with a possible D match to TRBD1 (5 bases). Deletions cut 2 bases from V and 7 bases from J, with 8 bases between. CDR3 length equals 12 residues. From germline, CDR1 is MNHEY and CDR2 SVGEGT. The CDR3 reads CASSYPDSEAFF. In nucleotides, the CDR3 is TGTGCCAGCAGTTACCCCGACAGTGAAGCTTTCTTT.

The chain joins TRBV4-2 to TRBJ1-2, with a possible D match to TRBD1 (6 bases). From germline, CDR1 is LGHNA and CDR2 YNFKEQ. Trimming removed 0 bases at V and 9 bases at J, with 17 bases between. This CDR3 contains 15 residues. CDR3 amino acids: CASSQDSQGDVRYTF. The CDR3 bases are TGTGCCAGCAGCCAAGATTCACAGGGAGACGTCCGCTACACCTTC.

CDR3 sequence (DNA): TGTGCCAGCAGCAAACCTAGCGGGGGGGCAAATGAGCAGTTCTTC. This encodes CASSKPSGGANEQFF. The J gene is TRBJ2-1, the V gene TRBV7-3, with 12 bases that match TRBD2. With V trimmed by 5 bases and J by 7 bases, 6 bases remained unmatched. Germline-derived CDR1 and CDR2 are SGHTA and FQGTGA. This CDR3 contains 15 residues.

The J gene is TRBJ1-4, the V gene TRBV4-2; no reliable D call. This CDR3 has 16 residues. Germline V lookup: CDR1 LGHNA, CDR2 YNFKEQ. V was clipped by 1 base and J by 0 bases, with 9 bases between them. The CDR3 here is CASSQAEFATNEKLFF. The DNA of the CDR3 is TGTGCCAGCAGCCAAGCCGAGTTTGCAACTAATGAAAAACTGTTTTTT.

The chain uses TRBV28 and TRBJ1-2; 10 positions agree with TRBD1. V shed 7 bases, J shed 4 bases, and the junction held 6 bases outside the gene matches. CDR3 length: 14 residues. Germline V gene sequence: CDR1 MDHEN, CDR2 SYDVKM. CDR3 amino acids: CASTGQGVFYGYTF. In DNA form, the CDR3 reads TGTGCCAGCACAGGACAGGGGGTTTTCTATGGCTACACCTTC.

This clone was observed a single time. The V and J genes are TRBV3-1 (or the pseudogene TRBV3-2) and TRBJ1-5; 7 positions agree with TRBD1. With 5 bases clipped from V and 4 bases from J, the junction kept 5 bases outside the gene matches. The CDR3 covers 14 residues. The germline V gene encodes CDR1 LGHDT and CDR2 YNNKEL (reference sequence). The CDR3 sequence is CASSYGQVNQPQHF. The CDR3 DNA follows: TGTGCCAGCAGCTACGGACAGGTAAATCAGCCCCAGCATTTT.

The rearrangement links TRBV19 to TRBJ1-5; D is unresolved. In germline, CDR1 is LNHDA, CDR2 SQIVND (reference sequence). Trimming removed 0 bases at V and 6 bases at J, with 15 bases between. The CDR3 has 16 residues. The DNA of the CDR3 is TGTGCCAGTAGTATAGAGGAGGGCAGGACGGGTCAGCCCCAGCATTTT. It specifies CASSIEEGRTGQPQHF.

This chain connects TRBV6-5 to TRBJ1-2; 9 nucleotides align to TRBD1. Germline V gives CDR1 MNHEY, CDR2 SVGAGI. Germline trimming cut 0 bases from V and 7 bases from J; bases unmatched to any gene: 6. The CDR3 sequence is 15 residues long. Here the CDR3 reads CASSYSGQGLGGYTF. The CDR3 DNA follows: TGTGCCAGCAGTTACTCGGGACAGGGTCTCGGTGGCTACACCTTC.

This chain connects TRBV6-4 to TRBJ1-5; D is unresolved. Germline-derived CDR1 and CDR2 are MRHNA and SNTAGT. CDR3 size: 16 residues. Trimming took off 2 bases at V and 2 bases at J, with 13 bases between the two ends. DNA of the CDR3: TGTGCCAGCAGTGACGGCAGGCCTCTATGCAATCAGCCCCAGCATTTT. Its translation: CASSDGRPLCNQPQHF.

This clone was detected a few times. CDR3 sequence: CASRMTGGSNQPQHF. The DNA of the CDR3 is TGTGCCAGCAGAATGACAGGGGGAAGCAATCAGCCCCAGCATTTT. The chain recombines TRBV6-5 with TRBJ1-5; 9 bases agree with TRBD1. The V gene's germline CDR1 is MNHEY and CDR2 SVGAGI. The CDR3 runs to 15 residues. V was clipped by 6 bases and J by 1 base; unmatched bases: 4.

The chain recombines TRBV27 with TRBJ2-6; D gene ambiguous. V was pared by 4 bases and J by 0 bases, with 10 bases between. The V gene's germline CDR1 is MNHEY and CDR2 SMNVEV (reference sequence). This CDR3 is 16 amino acids long. The CDR3 is CASSSNRPSGANVLTF. In DNA form, the CDR3 reads TGTGCCAGCAGTTCAAACAGACCCTCTGGGGCCAACGTCCTGACTTTC.

V is TRBV5-6 and J is TRBJ2-1, with a possible D match to TRBD2 (5 bases). Germline assignment: CDR1 SGHDT and CDR2 YYEEEE. This CDR3 spans 13 amino acids. V lost 4 bases and J 10 bases, leaving 15 bases between the germline ends. The CDR3 spells CASSPTRLEEQFF. The CDR3, as DNA: TGTGCCAGCAGCCCTACTAGATTGGAGGAGCAGTTCTTC.

This clone has only a few counts. V usage is TRBV21-1 and J usage is TRBJ1-1; the table's D call, TRBD1, was not checked against the DNA. TRBV21-1 is reported as a pseudogene. This CDR3 region has 17 residues. Written as DNA, the CDR3 is TGTGCCAGCAGCAAAGGCAGTCAGGGGGGTATGAACACTGAAGCTTTCTTT. Translation gives CASSKGSQGGMNTEAFF.

V and J are TRBV4-1 and TRBJ2-7; TRBD2 matches 9 bases. CDR3 length: 19 amino acids. Germline CDR1 is MGHRA and CDR2 is YSYEKL. The junction had 19 bases not matched to a gene; V was cut back by 5 bases and J by 2 bases. The CDR3 here is CASSKTVARTSAFPYEQYF. For the CDR3, the DNA is TGCGCCAGCAGCAAGACAGTCGCCCGGACTAGCGCTTTCCCCTACGAGCAGTACTTC.

The gene calls are TRBV5-4 and TRBJ1-2; weak D call: TRBD1 (5 bases). This CDR3 contains 13 residues. Germline-derived CDR1 and CDR2 are SGHNT and YYREEE (reference sequence). V was cut by 0 bases and J by 12 bases, with 15 bases left in between. CDR3 loop: CASSLEVGAAHTF. The CDR3 coding sequence is TGTGCCAGCAGCTTGGAGGTTGGGGCTGCCCACACCTTC.

The gene calls are TRBV29-1 and TRBJ2-7; the match to TRBD2 covers 15 bases. There are 18 residues in the CDR3. J gave up 6 bases and V 8 bases, and 20 bases lay outside the gene matches. In germline, CDR1 is SQVTM, CDR2 ANQGSEA. The CDR3 DNA follows: TGCAGCCCGGGGGGGACTAGCGGGAGGCCTTGTCACGGTCGCGAGCAGTACTTC. Its protein product is CSPGGTSGRPCHGREQYF.

The chain employs TRBV6-6 and TRBJ2-6; D gene unclear. Between the trimmed V and J ends, which lost 8 bases and 0 bases, there was a span of 11 bases. Per germline, CDR1 MNHNY and CDR2 SVGAGI (reference sequence). The CDR3 has 15 residues. This CDR3 is CASSLESSGANVLTF. The CDR3 nucleotides read TGTGCCAGCTCACTTGAAAGCTCTGGGGCCAACGTCCTGACTTTC.

This rearrangement joins TRBV11-2 to TRBJ1-1, with no clear D. Germline V CDR1 and CDR2: SGHAT, FQNNGV. CDR3 size: 13 residues. Trimming took off 4 bases at V and 3 bases at J, with 9 bases between the two ends. The CDR3: CASSSQRDTEAFF. Written as DNA, the CDR3 is TGTGCCAGCAGCTCCCAGAGGGACACTGAAGCTTTCTTT.

The gene calls are TRBV6-5 and TRBJ2-2; TRBD2 matches at 7 bases. The CDR3 contains 14 residues. The V gene end was trimmed by 2 bases and the J gene end by 4 bases; junction bases not matched to a gene: 1. In germline, CDR1 is MNHEY, CDR2 SVGAGI. The CDR3 DNA reads as TGTGCCAGCAGTTACCCGGGGGGCACCGGGGAGCTGTTTTTT. It translates to CASSYPGGTGELFF.

This clone has a single count. V usage is TRBV12-3 or TRBV12-4 and J usage is TRBJ2-3; D may be TRBD1 (5 bases). The ends were cut back, 1 base at V and 8 bases at J, with 10 bases in the middle. The CDR3 loop spans 13 amino acids. The DNA of the CDR3 is TGTGCCAGCAGTTTAGACTTACAGGCTACGCAGTATTTT. Protein: CASSLDLQATQYF.

This sequence joins TRBV29-1 and TRBJ2-1; no definite D call. The germline CDR1 and CDR2 sequences are SQVTM and ANQGSEA. Trimming removed 5 bases at V and 0 bases at J, with 5 bases between. The CDR3 has 12 residues. The CDR3: CSVTPSYNEQFF. The DNA of the CDR3 is TGCAGCGTTACACCCTCCTACAATGAGCAGTTCTTC.

The chain links TRBV28 to TRBJ1-2; D is ambiguous. This CDR3 spans 13 amino acids. The germline CDR1 and CDR2 sequences are MDHEN and SYDVKM. The ends were cut back, 4 bases at V and 5 bases at J, with 11 bases in the middle. The DNA for the CDR3 is TGTGCCAGCAGTTCATCAGAGGGTTATGGCTACACCTTC. Amino acid sequence: CASSSSEGYGYTF.

The chain is built from TRBV5-1 and TRBJ1-4; D is ambiguous. This CDR3 has 14 amino acids. Germline-derived CDR1 and CDR2 are SGHRS and YFSETQ. V lost 0 bases and J lost 7, with 10 bases in between. The CDR3 DNA follows: TGCGCCAGCAGCTTGGGTGGCGGGAGTGAAAAACTGTTTTTT. It translates to CASSLGGGSEKLFF.

J is TRBJ1-2 and V is TRBV7-2; TRBD1 matches 7 bases. The CDR3 runs 17 residues. V lost 0 bases to trimming and J lost 0 bases; unmatched junction nucleotides: 7. The germline V gene encodes CDR1 SGHTA and CDR2 FQGNSA. The CDR3 DNA is TGTGCCAGCAGCTTAGCGCACAGGGGATTCACTAACTATGGCTACACCTTC. Its translation is CASSLAHRGFTNYGYTF.

The genes are TRBV6-5 and TRBJ2-1; TRBD2 matches at 7 bases. CDR1 and CDR2 (germline): MNHEY, SVGAGI. V gave up 4 bases and J gave up 4 bases; unmatched junction bases: 7. CDR3 length: 15 amino acids. CDR3 nucleotide sequence: TGTGCCAGCAGTTTAGCGGGCCTAACGTACAATGAGCAGTTCTTC. As protein: CASSLAGLTYNEQFF.